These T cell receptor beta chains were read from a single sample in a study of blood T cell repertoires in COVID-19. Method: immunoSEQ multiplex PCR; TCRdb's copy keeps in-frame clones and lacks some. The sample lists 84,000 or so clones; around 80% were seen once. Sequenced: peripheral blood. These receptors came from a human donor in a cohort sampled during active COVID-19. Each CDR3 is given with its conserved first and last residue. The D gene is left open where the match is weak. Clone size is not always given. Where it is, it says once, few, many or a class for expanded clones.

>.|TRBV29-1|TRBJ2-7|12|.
CSVGAGVYEQYF
TGCAGCGTTGGGGCAGGGGTCTACGAGCAGTACTTC
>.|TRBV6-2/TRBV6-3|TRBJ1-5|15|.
CASSSQGKGNQPQHF
TGTGCCAGCAGCTCGCAGGGGAAAGGCAATCAGCCCCAGCATTTT
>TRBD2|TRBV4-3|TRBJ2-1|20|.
CASSQDQRTSAYSSYNEQFF
TGCGCCAGCAGCCAAGATCAAAGGACTAGCGCCTACAGCTCCTACAATGAGCAGTTCTTC
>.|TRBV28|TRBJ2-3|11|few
CASSWADTQYF
TGTGCCAGCAGTTGGGCGGATACGCAGTATTTT
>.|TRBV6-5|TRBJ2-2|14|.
CASSFGLFTGELFF
TGTGCCAGCAGTTTCGGGTTGTTCACCGGGGAGCTGTTTTTT
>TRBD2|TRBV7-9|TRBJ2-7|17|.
CASTTITSGRMKNEQYF
TGTGCCAGCACGACGATTACTAGCGGGAGAATGAAAAACGAGCAGTACTTC
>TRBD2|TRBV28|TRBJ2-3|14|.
CASRSGGPTDTQYF
TGTGCCAGCAGGTCGGGGGGACCCACAGATACGCAGTATTTT
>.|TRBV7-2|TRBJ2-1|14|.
CASSLAPTRNEQFF
TGTGCCAGCAGCTTAGCCCCGACTAGAAATGAGCAGTTCTTC
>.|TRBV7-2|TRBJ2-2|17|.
CASSFRTGTTNTGELFF
TGTGCCAGCAGCTTCCGGACCGGGACAACGAACACCGGGGAGCTGTTTTTT
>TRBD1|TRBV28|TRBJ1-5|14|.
CASIQGAVDQPQHF
TGTGCCAGCATTCAGGGGGCGGTGGATCAGCCCCAGCATTTT
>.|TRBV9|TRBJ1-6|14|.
CASSVKGNNSPLHF
TGTGCCAGCAGCGTAAAGGGGAATAATTCACCCCTCCACTTT
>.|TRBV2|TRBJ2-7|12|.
CASSGGSYEQYF
TGTGCCAGCAGTGGGGGCAGCTACGAGCAGTACTTC
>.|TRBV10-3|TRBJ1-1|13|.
CAIRFGGVTEAFF
TGTGCCATCAGATTCGGGGGGGTCACTGAAGCTTTCTTT
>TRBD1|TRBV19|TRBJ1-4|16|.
CASSLRDRGTNEKLFF
TGTGCCAGTAGTCTCCGGGACAGGGGAACTAATGAAAAACTGTTTTTT
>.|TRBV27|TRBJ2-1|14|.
CASSSRWGGDEQFF
TGTGCCAGCAGTTCGCGGTGGGGGGGCGATGAGCAGTTCTTC
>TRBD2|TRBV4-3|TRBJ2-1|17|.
CASSQQRGGRRDNEQFF
TGCGCCAGCAGCCAACAGAGGGGCGGGAGGCGAGACAATGAGCAGTTCTTC
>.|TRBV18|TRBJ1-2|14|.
CASSPLPVNYGYTF
TGTGCCAGCTCACCACTTCCGGTTAACTATGGCTACACCTTC
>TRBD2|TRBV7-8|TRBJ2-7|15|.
CASSLETAGVGEQYF
TGTGCCAGCAGCTTAGAGACAGCGGGAGTTGGCGAGCAGTACTTC
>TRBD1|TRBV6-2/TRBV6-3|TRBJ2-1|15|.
CASSSVGQGYNEQFF
TGTGCCAGCAGTTCAGTAGGACAGGGGTACAATGAGCAGTTCTTC
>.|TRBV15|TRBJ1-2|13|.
CATSRETDYGYTF
TGTGCCACCAGCAGAGAAACAGACTATGGCTACACCTTC
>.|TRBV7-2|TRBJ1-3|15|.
CASSLEVAGGNTIYF
TGTGCCAGCAGCTTAGAGGTTGCCGGGGGAAACACCATATATTTT
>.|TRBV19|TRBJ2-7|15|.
CASSIDGALSYEQYF
TGTGCCAGTAGTATAGACGGAGCGCTATCTTACGAGCAGTACTTC
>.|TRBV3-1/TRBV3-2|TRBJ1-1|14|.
CASSQSQGSTEAFF
TGTGCCAGCAGCCAAAGCCAAGGGAGCACTGAAGCTTTCTTT
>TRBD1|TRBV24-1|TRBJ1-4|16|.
CATSDHDRGRVEKLFF
TGTGCCACCAGTGACCATGACAGGGGGCGAGTTGAAAAACTGTTTTTT
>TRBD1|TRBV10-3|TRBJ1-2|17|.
CAISGRDRELVSYGYTF
TGTGCCATCAGTGGCCGGGACAGGGAATTAGTCAGCTATGGCTACACCTTC
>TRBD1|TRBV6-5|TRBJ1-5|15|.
CASSDHQGAWQPQHF
TGTGCCAGCAGCGATCACCAGGGGGCTTGGCAGCCCCAGCATTTT
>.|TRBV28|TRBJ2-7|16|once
CASSTGGSGHTYEQYF
TGTGCCAGCAGTACTGGGGGGAGCGGACATACCTACGAGCAGTACTTC
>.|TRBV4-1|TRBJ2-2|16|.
CASSQAGGRRAGELFF
TGCGCCAGCAGCCAAGCCGGCGGAAGGCGGGCCGGGGAGCTGTTTTTT
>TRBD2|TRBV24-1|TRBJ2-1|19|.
CATSEGGLAGGSSYNEQFF
TGTGCCACCAGTGAGGGCGGACTAGCGGGAGGATCTTCCTACAATGAGCAGTTCTTC
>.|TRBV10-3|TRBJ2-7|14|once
CAISTSRTSYEQYF
TGTGCCATCAGTACAAGTCGGACAAGTTACGAGCAGTACTTC
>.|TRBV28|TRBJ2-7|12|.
CASGQGHHEQYF
TGTGCCAGCGGCCAGGGTCACCACGAGCAGTACTTC
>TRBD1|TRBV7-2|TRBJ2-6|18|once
CASSLEGQGMAGANVLTF
TGTGCCAGCAGCTTAGAGGGACAGGGTATGGCTGGGGCCAACGTCCTGACTTTC